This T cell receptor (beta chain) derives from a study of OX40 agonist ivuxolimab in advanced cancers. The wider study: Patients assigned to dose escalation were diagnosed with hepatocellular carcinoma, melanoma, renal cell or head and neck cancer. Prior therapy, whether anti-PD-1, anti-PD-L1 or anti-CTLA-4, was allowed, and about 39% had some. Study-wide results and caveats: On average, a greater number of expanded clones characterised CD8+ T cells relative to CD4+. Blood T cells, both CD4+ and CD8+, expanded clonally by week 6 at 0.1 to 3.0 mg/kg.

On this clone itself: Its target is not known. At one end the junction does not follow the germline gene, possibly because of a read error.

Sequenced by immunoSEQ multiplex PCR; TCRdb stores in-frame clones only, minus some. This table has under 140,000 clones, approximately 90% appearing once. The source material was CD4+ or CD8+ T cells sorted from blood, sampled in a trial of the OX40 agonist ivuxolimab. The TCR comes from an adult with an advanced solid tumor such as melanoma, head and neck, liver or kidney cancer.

This CDR3 reads CASSKARAGQTEKLFF. Written as DNA, the CDR3 is TGTGCCAGCAGTAAAGCGCGTGCGGGACAGACTGAAAAACTGTTTTTT. The chain couples TRBV2 to TRBJ1-4; 7 positions match TRBD1. This CDR3 is 16 amino acids long. CDR1 and CDR2 from the germline V gene are SNHLY and FYNNEI.